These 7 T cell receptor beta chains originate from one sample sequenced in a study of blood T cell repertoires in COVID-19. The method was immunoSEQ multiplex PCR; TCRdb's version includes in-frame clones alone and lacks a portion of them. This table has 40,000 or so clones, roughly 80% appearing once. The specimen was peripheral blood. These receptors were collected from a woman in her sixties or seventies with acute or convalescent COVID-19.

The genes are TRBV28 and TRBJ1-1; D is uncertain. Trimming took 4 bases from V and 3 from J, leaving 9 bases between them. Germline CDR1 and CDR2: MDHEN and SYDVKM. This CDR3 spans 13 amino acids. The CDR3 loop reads CASSSLRYTEAFF. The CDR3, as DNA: TGTGCCAGCAGTTCACTTCGGTACACTGAAGCTTTCTTT.

The CDR3 nucleotides read TGTGCCAGCAGTACAGACCATAGCAATCAGCCCCAGCATTTT. It yields the protein CASSTDHSNQPQHF. This chain uses TRBV2 with TRBJ1-5; D ambiguous. CDR3 length: 14 residues. Trimming removed 5 bases at V and 0 bases at J, with 8 bases between. The V gene's germline CDR1 is SNHLY and CDR2 FYNNEI.

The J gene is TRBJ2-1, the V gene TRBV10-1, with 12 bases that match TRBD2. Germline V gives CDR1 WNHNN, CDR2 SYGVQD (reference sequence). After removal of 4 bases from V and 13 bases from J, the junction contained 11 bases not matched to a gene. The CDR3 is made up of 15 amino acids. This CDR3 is CASSGTPSGRGRQFF. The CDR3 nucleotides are TGCGCCAGCAGTGGAACCCCTAGCGGGAGGGGTAGACAGTTCTTC.

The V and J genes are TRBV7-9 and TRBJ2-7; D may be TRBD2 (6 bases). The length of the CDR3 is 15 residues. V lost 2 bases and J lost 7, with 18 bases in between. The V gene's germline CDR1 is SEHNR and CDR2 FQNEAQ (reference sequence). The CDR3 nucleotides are TGTGCCAGCAGCTTAAGACCGAGCGCGAGCGGGGAGCAGTACTTC. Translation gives CASSLRPSASGEQYF.

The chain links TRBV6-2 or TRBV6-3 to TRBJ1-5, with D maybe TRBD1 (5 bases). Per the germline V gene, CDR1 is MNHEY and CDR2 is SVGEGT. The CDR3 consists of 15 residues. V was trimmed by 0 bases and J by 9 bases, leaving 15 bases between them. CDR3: CASSYSTGGGWPQHF. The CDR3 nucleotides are TGTGCCAGCAGTTACTCGACGGGGGGTGGTTGGCCCCAGCATTTT.

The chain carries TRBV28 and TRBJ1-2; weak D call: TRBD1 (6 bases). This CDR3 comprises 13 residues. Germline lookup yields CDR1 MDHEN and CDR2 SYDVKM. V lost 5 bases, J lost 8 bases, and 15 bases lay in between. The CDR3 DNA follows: TGTGCCAGCAGTCCGGACAGATTGGGAGGCTACACCTTC. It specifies CASSPDRLGGYTF.

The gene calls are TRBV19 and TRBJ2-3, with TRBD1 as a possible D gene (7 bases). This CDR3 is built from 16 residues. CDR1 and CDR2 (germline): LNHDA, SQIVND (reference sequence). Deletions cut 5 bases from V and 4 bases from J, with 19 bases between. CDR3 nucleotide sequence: TGTGCCAGTAGTGCACCTCAGCAGGGGGGCCCAGATACGCAGTATTTT. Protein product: CASSAPQQGGPDTQYF.